These T cell receptor beta chains were read from a single sample in a study of Ad26.COV2.S vaccination and SARS-CoV-2 variants. Sequencing used immunoSEQ multiplex PCR; TCRdb keeps in-frame clones, though not all of them. In the table there are approximately 140,000 clones, roughly 89% of which are singletons. Material: peripheral blood, obtained after recovery from COVID-19. These receptors were obtained from a human donor who had recovered from COVID-19. Each CDR3 is given with its conserved first and last residue. Each record gives: D gene, J gene, clone size, V gene, CDR3 DNA, CDR3 protein. D genes are given only for firm matches. Only some rows state a clone size, as once, few, many or a class for expanded clones.

>.|TRBJ2-3|.|TRBV5-1
TGCGCCAGCAGCTTGGGACTGGGGTTACAAGATACGCAGTATTTT
CASSLGLGLQDTQYF
>.|TRBJ1-2|.|TRBV2
TGTGCCAGCAGTGAACAGGGACCATATGGCTACACCTTC
CASSEQGPYGYTF
>TRBD1|TRBJ2-1|.|TRBV11-2
TGTGCCAGCAGCTTAGCCAGGGGGCGCGCGATTGAGCAGTTCTTC
CASSLARGRAIEQFF
>TRBD1|TRBJ1-2|.|TRBV6-2/TRBV6-3
TGTGCCAGCAGTTACCGCCTGGGGGAGGTGACAGGGAAAGGCTACACCTTC
CASSYRLGEVTGKGYTF
>.|TRBJ2-5|once|TRBV6-2/TRBV6-3
TGTGCCAGCAGTTACCGGCGGGGACAAGAGACCCAGTACTTC
CASSYRRGQETQYF
>TRBD2|TRBJ2-2|.|TRBV9
TGTGCCAGCAGCACGGGGACTAGCGGGACCGCCGGCGTCACCGGGGAGCTGTTTTTT
CASSTGTSGTAGVTGELFF
>TRBD1|TRBJ2-1|.|TRBV5-4
TGTGCCAGCAGAGTGAGGGACAGATACAATGAGCAGTTCTTC
CASRVRDRYNEQFF
>.|TRBJ1-1|.|TRBV28
TGTGCCAGCACCCTCACACCAGGGCAATCCGAAGCTTTCTTT
CASTLTPGQSEAFF
>.|TRBJ1-4|.|TRBV5-5
TGTGCCAGCAGCTCAATGATCGGGGTTGGGGAAAAACTGTTTTTT
CASSSMIGVGEKLFF
>.|TRBJ2-2|.|TRBV27
TGTGCCAGCAGTCCTAGCCGAGAGGGTATTTACACCGGGGAGCTGTTTTTT
CASSPSREGIYTGELFF
>.|TRBJ1-6|few|TRBV3-1/TRBV3-2
TGTGCCAGCAGCCAAGATATGGCGGAGAATTCACCCCTCCACTTT
CASSQDMAENSPLHF
>TRBD2|TRBJ2-1|.|TRBV7-8
TGTGCCAGCAGCTCCCGTCTAGCGGGGGCTTGGAATGAGCAGTTCTTC
CASSSRLAGAWNEQFF
>TRBD1|TRBJ1-1|.|TRBV27
TGTGCCAGCAGTTTATACCCTCGACAGGGAAGCGGTCCGGACACTGAAGCTTTCTTT
CASSLYPRQGSGPDTEAFF
>.|TRBJ2-5|.|TRBV4-1
TGCGCCAGCAGCCAAGAAGGGGGTTTTCAAGAGACCCAGTACTTC
CASSQEGGFQETQYF
>TRBD1|TRBJ2-2|.|TRBV24-1
TGTGCCACCAGTGATTTGGGCCTACAGGGGAGAGGGGAGCTGTTTTTT
CATSDLGLQGRGELFF
>.|TRBJ1-5|.|TRBV18
TGTGCCAGCTCACCAGATTCGCGACAGCCCCAGCATTTT
CASSPDSRQPQHF
>TRBD2|TRBJ2-2|.|TRBV24-1
TGTGCCACCTCGGGGCTAGCGGGGGACCCCGGGGAGCTGTTTTTT
CATSGLAGDPGELFF
>.|TRBJ2-6|.|TRBV7-9
TGTGCCAGCACCTCACCTGACTCTGGGGCCAACGTCCTGACTTTC
CASTSPDSGANVLTF
>TRBD2|TRBJ2-2|.|TRBV5-1
TGCGCCAGCAGCAAACTCCAGCGGGGGGACACCGGGGAGCTGTTTTTT
CASSKLQRGDTGELFF
>.|TRBJ1-1|.|TRBV5-6
TGTGCCAGCAGCTTGGACGGTTACACTGAAGCTTTCTTT
CASSLDGYTEAFF
>.|TRBJ2-7|.|TRBV29-1
TGCAGCGCTCGGGACGGTGACTCCTACGAGCAGTACTTC
CSARDGDSYEQYF
>.|TRBJ2-1|.|TRBV18
TGTGCCAGCTCACCAGAACAACCAGGTATAAACAGGGATGAGCAGTTCTTC
CASSPEQPGINRDEQFF
>TRBD1|TRBJ2-2|few|TRBV2
TGTGCCAGCACCTCCTCCGGGACAGGGGCCGGGGAGCTGTTTTTT
CASTSSGTGAGELFF
>TRBD1|TRBJ1-1|.|TRBV20-1
TGCAGTGCCACGGACAGGGTTCGAGGTGTCTTT
CSATDRVRGVF
>.|TRBJ2-1|.|TRBV3-1/TRBV3-2
TGTGCCAGCAGCCAAAATTCCAATGAGCAGTTCTTC
CASSQNSNEQFF
>.|TRBJ2-6|.|TRBV9
TGTGCCAGCAGCGCCTCGGGACACACTACCTCTGGGGCCAACGTCCTGACTTTC
CASSASGHTTSGANVLTF
>.|TRBJ2-7|once|TRBV5-6
TGTGCCAGCAGCCTAATGGCCCCCCCCTACGAGCAGTACTTC
CASSLMAPPYEQYF
>.|TRBJ1-3|.|TRBV5-4
TGTGCCAGCAGCTTGGATACAGGGTCTGGAAACACCATATATTTT
CASSLDTGSGNTIYF
>.|TRBJ1-3|.|TRBV7-6
TGTGCCAGCAGCCCGGCGGAGCTCCCTCTCGACACCATATATTTT
CASSPAELPLDTIYF
>TRBD2|TRBJ2-3|.|TRBV24-1
TGTGCCACCAGTGATTTTCGGGGGGGTACGCAGTATTTT
CATSDFRGGTQYF
>.|TRBJ1-5|.|TRBV28
TGTGCCAGCAGAGGGCAGCTCAATCAGCCCCAGCATTTT
CASRGQLNQPQHF
>.|TRBJ1-1|few|TRBV6-2/TRBV6-3
TGTGCCAGCAGTTACTCGGGAAGGATAGGCACTGAAGCTTTCTTT
CASSYSGRIGTEAFF
>TRBD2|TRBJ2-3|.|TRBV19
TGTGCCAGTACCGGGACTAGCGGGGGGATTCCCCGGCGGACAGATACGCAGTATTTT
CASTGTSGGIPRRTDTQYF
>TRBD1|TRBJ1-1|.|TRBV6-5
TGTGCCAGCAGTTACCAAGGGACAGGTGGAAGGGCTTTCTTT
CASSYQGTGGRAFF
>TRBD1|TRBJ2-1|.|TRBV5-6
TGTGCCAGCAGCTCCCGGGACAGGGGGCAGGGTGAGCAGTTCTTC
CASSSRDRGQGEQFF
>TRBD1|TRBJ1-2|.|TRBV2
TGTGCCAGCAGTGAGACCAGGGGGCTTGGCTATGGCTACACCTTC
CASSETRGLGYGYTF
>TRBD1|TRBJ2-7|.|TRBV5-1
TGCGCCAGCAGCTCGGGACAGGGGAGTTACCACGAGCAGTACTTC
CASSSGQGSYHEQYF
>TRBD1|TRBJ2-5|.|TRBV6-5
TGTGCCAGCAGACTAACAGGGGGCGCGGAGACCCAGTACTTC
CASRLTGGAETQYF
>.|TRBJ2-7|.|TRBV7-9
TGTGCCAGCAGCTTTATCCAGGCGAACTACGAGCAGTACTTC
CASSFIQANYEQYF
>.|TRBJ2-5|.|TRBV25-1
TGTGCCAGCAGTGACCGTAGGGAATGGGAGACCCAGTACTTC
CASSDRREWETQYF
>.|TRBJ2-3|.|TRBV11-2
TGTGCCAGCAGTTCCCAGGACCAGCCATGGGATACGCAGTATTTT
CASSSQDQPWDTQYF
>.|TRBJ2-1|few|TRBV7-9
TGTGCCAGCAGCTTAGCCTCGAGTTTAGGGGAGCAGTTCTTC
CASSLASSLGEQFF